These 12 T cell receptor beta chains were sequenced from one sample in a study of blood T cell repertoires in COVID-19. Assay used: immunoSEQ multiplex PCR; TCRdb lists only in-frame clones, some missing. The data hold 85,000 to 130,000 clones, with about four fifths observed a single time. Sequenced: peripheral blood. These receptors all come from a woman aged 60-75 years with acute or convalescent COVID-19.

This clone came up once. This chain links TRBV18 with TRBJ2-7; 8 bases map to TRBD1. The length of the CDR3 is 15 residues. The ends lost 3 bases at V and 0 bases at J; junction bases unmatched: 4. CDR1 is KGHSH and CDR2 is LQKENI in the germline V gene. As DNA, the CDR3 is TGTGCCAGCTCACCCCGGACAGGGAGCTCCTACGAGCAGTACTTC. Its protein is CASSPRTGSSYEQYF.

This clone was picked up one time. The V and J genes are TRBV6-1 and TRBJ2-3, with 7 bases aligning to TRBD2. With 2 bases clipped from V and 9 bases from J, the junction kept 17 bases outside the gene matches. The CDR3 length is 17 residues. Germline-derived CDR1 and CDR2 are MNHNS and SASEGT. CDR3 in DNA: TGTGCCAGCAGTGAAAGGGTTAGCGGGTTTGGGATGGGCACGCAGTATTTT. Translated, it gives CASSERVSGFGMGTQYF.

V and J are TRBV10-3 and TRBJ2-1; 9 bases map to TRBD2. CDR1 and CDR2 from the germline V gene are ENHRY and SYGVKD. V dropped 3 bases and J dropped 2; count of bases not matched to a gene: 8. The CDR3 sequence is 17 residues long. Here the CDR3 reads CAISDGNSGSPYNEQFF. The CDR3 region has the DNA TGTGCCATCAGTGATGGAAATAGCGGGAGCCCCTACAATGAGCAGTTCTTC.

The V gene is TRBV4-2, the J gene TRBJ1-6; a possible D gene is TRBD1 (5 bases). The CDR3 has 15 residues. Germline V CDR1 and CDR2: LGHNA, YNFKEQ. V lost 3 bases and J 8 bases, leaving 14 bases between the germline ends. The CDR3 protein is CASSQEQGTDSPLHF. The CDR3 DNA sequence: TGTGCCAGCAGCCAGGAGCAGGGAACCGATTCACCCCTCCACTTT.

The rearrangement links TRBV6-5 to TRBJ1-3; D is unresolved. CDR1 is MNHEY and CDR2 is SVGAGI in the germline V gene. Between the trimmed V and J ends, which lost 6 bases and 9 bases, there was a span of 6 bases. The CDR3 contains 10 residues. Here the CDR3 reads CASRDSTIYF. The CDR3 nucleotides read TGTGCCAGCAGGGACTCCACCATATATTTT.

The V and J genes are TRBV11-2 and TRBJ2-1, with 7 nucleotides matching TRBD1. This CDR3 has 16 amino acids. The ends lost 6 bases at V and 0 bases at J; junction bases unmatched: 8. Germline V gene data show CDR1 as SGHAT and CDR2 as FQNNGV. CDR3 in amino acids: CASRRRRGPSYNEQFF. The CDR3 DNA sequence: TGTGCCAGCAGGCGTCGTAGGGGGCCCTCCTACAATGAGCAGTTCTTC.

The V call is TRBV5-4, the J call TRBJ2-3, with D possibly matching TRBD1 (5 bases). This CDR3 has 13 amino acids. Trimming shortened V by 9 bases and J by 3 bases, and 14 bases separated the two germline ends. CDR1 SGHNT and CDR2 YYREEE come from the germline V gene (reference sequence). The DNA for the CDR3 is TGTGCCACCCACCCCGCAGGGACAGATACGCAGTATTTT. Translating it yields CATHPAGTDTQYF.

The CDR3 spells CASTATGYEQYF. The CDR3 DNA is TGTGCCAGCACTGCGACAGGGTACGAGCAGTACTTC. The chain combines TRBV6-5 with TRBJ2-7; 7 bases line up with TRBD1. Germline V gives CDR1 MNHEY, CDR2 SVGAGI. V was clipped by 7 bases and J by 4 bases; unmatched bases: 4. The CDR3 runs 12 residues.

V gene TRBV3-1 (or the pseudogene TRBV3-2) combines with J gene TRBJ1-2; 8 bases are a match to TRBD1. The CDR3 extends over 15 amino acids. The V segment lost 2 bases and the J segment 3 bases; nucleotides outside the gene matches: 5. CDR1 is LGHDT and CDR2 is YNNKEL in the germline V gene (reference sequence). CDR3 nucleotides: TGTGCCAGCAGCCAACCCTCGACAGGGGACTATGGCTACACCTTC. Translation: CASSQPSTGDYGYTF.

The chain joins TRBV9 to TRBJ2-5; 8 bases map to TRBD1. CDR1 is SGDLS and CDR2 is YYNGEE in the germline V gene. CDR3 length equals 16 residues. With V trimmed by 0 bases and J by 3 bases, 7 bases remained unmatched. Here the CDR3 DNA reads TGTGCCAGCAGCGTAGCGGGGACAGGTCAGAAAGAGACCCAGTACTTC. As protein: CASSVAGTGQKETQYF.

This chain uses TRBV7-2 with TRBJ2-2, with 7 bases identical to TRBD1. V shed 5 bases and J 6 bases; nucleotides not matched to a gene: 15. Germline V CDR1 and CDR2: SGHTA, FQGNSA. The CDR3 is 17 amino acids. This chain's CDR3 is CASSRTPLRQGSGELFF. In DNA, the CDR3 is TGTGCCAGCAGCCGTACCCCTCTCCGACAGGGCTCCGGGGAGCTGTTTTTT.

The chain employs TRBV5-1 and TRBJ2-3; 7 bases are a match to TRBD1. Germline V gene sequence: CDR1 SGHRS, CDR2 YFSETQ. This CDR3 contains 15 residues. The trim removed 5 bases at V and 2 bases at J, leaving 8 bases unmatched. The CDR3 sequence is CASRIRTGDTDTQYF. DNA of the CDR3: TGCGCCAGCAGGATCAGGACAGGAGACACAGATACGCAGTATTTT.